The next 32 T cell receptor beta chains were all read from a single sample in a study of shared clonotypes between healthy human individuals. Sequenced by immunoSEQ multiplex PCR; TCRdb stores in-frame clones only, minus some. The sample gives more than 2 million clones, 85% to 95% of which show up once; 1.1% is in the top ten. The naive CD8 subset, CD45RO-negative cells positively selected for CCR7, excluded terminally differentiated effector memory CD45RA+ cells. The sample consisted of naive CD8+ T cells sorted from blood. The receptors stem from a man aged 18-30 years in good health.

The chain joins TRBV6-1 to TRBJ2-7; 8 nucleotides line up with TRBD1. V lost 4 bases, J lost 3 bases, and 8 bases stayed unmatched. The germline V gene encodes CDR1 MNHNS and CDR2 SASEGT. CDR3 size: 15 residues. The CDR3 is CASSARQGILYEQYF. The CDR3 DNA is TGTGCCAGCAGTGCGAGACAGGGGATACTCTACGAGCAGTACTTC.

This sequence joins TRBV9 and TRBJ1-2, with D unresolved. From germline, CDR1 is SGDLS and CDR2 YYNGEE. The V end was cut by 6 bases, the J end by 0 bases, with 15 bases between. The CDR3 runs to 15 residues. CDR3 in DNA: TGTGCCAGCACTAGTTTCGCGGTGACTAACTATGGCTACACCTTC. Translated, it gives CASTSFAVTNYGYTF.

This clone occurred a few times. This chain connects TRBV19 to TRBJ2-5; maybe TRBD2 (6 bases). Trimming removed 5 bases at V and 3 bases at J, with 16 bases between. The CDR3 has 15 residues. Germline V gene data show CDR1 as LNHDA and CDR2 as SQIVND (reference sequence). The CDR3 DNA reads TGTGCCAGTAGTGCCCCCGGACTAACAAAAGAGACCCAGTACTTC. Translated: CASSAPGLTKETQYF.

The gene calls are TRBV5-1 and TRBJ2-3; 7 bases map to TRBD2. V was pared by 4 bases and J by 4 bases, with 12 bases of the junction left unmatched. Germline CDR1 SGHRS, CDR2 YFSETQ. The CDR3 is 16 residues long. The DNA of the CDR3 is TGCGCCAGCAGCCTCCGCGGGAGAAACGCGGCAGATACGCAGTATTTT. Translated: CASSLRGRNAADTQYF.

The chain uses TRBV19 and TRBJ2-7; 12 bases are a match to TRBD2. Per the germline V gene, CDR1 is LNHDA and CDR2 is SQIVND (reference sequence). The J segment lost 3 bases and the V segment lost 6 bases, leaving 3 bases of the junction unmatched. The CDR3 runs to 14 residues. CDR3 sequence (DNA): TGTGCCAGTAGCGCTAGCGGGGGGGGCTACGAGCAGTACTTC. This codes for CASSASGGGYEQYF.

This chain links TRBV6-6 with TRBJ1-1; maybe TRBD1 (6 bases). Germline CDR1 reads MNHNY; CDR2 reads SVGAGI (reference sequence). The CDR3 is 14 residues long. V was shortened by 0 bases and J by 8 bases, with 13 bases between the two germline ends. The CDR3 DNA reads TGTGCCAGCAGTTACTCGATAGGAGGGGGAGAAGCTTTCTTT. This translates into CASSYSIGGGEAFF.

The rearrangement joins TRBV15 to TRBJ1-1; possible D gene TRBD1, 6 bases. The CDR3 is 15 residues long. Trimming shortened V by 0 bases and J by 0 bases, and 8 bases separated the two germline ends. Germline-derived CDR1 and CDR2 are LNHNV and YYDKDF (reference sequence). The CDR3 here is CATSRERDMNTEAFF. CDR3 bases: TGTGCCACCAGCAGAGAGCGGGACATGAACACTGAAGCTTTCTTT.

The J gene is TRBJ2-2, the V gene TRBV5-4; D gene uncertain. Germline-derived CDR1 and CDR2 are SGHNT and YYREEE (reference sequence). V was trimmed by 6 bases and J by 5 bases, leaving 17 bases between them. The CDR3 covers 15 residues. CDR3 region: CASTADGLRTGELFF. The CDR3 bases are TGTGCCAGCACCGCTGATGGGTTGCGTACCGGGGAGCTGTTTTTT. Full variable domain (missing parts from reference TRBV5-4 and TRBJ2-2): ETGVTQSPTHLIKTRGQQVTLRCSSQSGHNTVSWYQQALGQGPQFIFQYYREEENGRGNFPPRFSGLQFPNYSSELNVNALELDDSALYLCASTADGLRTGELFFGEGSRLTVL.

J is TRBJ2-2 and V is TRBV4-1, with TRBD2 matching over 9 bases. The CDR3 is made up of 16 amino acids. CDR1 MGHRA and CDR2 YSYEKL come from the germline V gene. The V gene end was trimmed by 5 bases and the J gene end by 5 bases; junction bases not matched to a gene: 9. The CDR3, as DNA: TGCGCCAGCAGCGATTTAGCGGGAGTAGGGACCGGGGAGCTGTTTTTT. Translating gives CASSDLAGVGTGELFF.

The V call is TRBV9, the J call TRBJ2-7; TRBD2 matches 8 bases. The V segment lost 0 bases and the J segment 6 bases; nucleotides outside the gene matches: 11. Germline V gives CDR1 SGDLS, CDR2 YYNGEE. This CDR3 has 16 amino acids. CDR3 loop: CASSVGSGGGLGEQYF. The CDR3 region has the DNA TGTGCCAGCAGCGTAGGAAGCGGGGGCGGGCTGGGCGAGCAGTACTTC.

V and J are TRBV5-1 and TRBJ1-6; D not resolved. The V gene's germline CDR1 is SGHRS and CDR2 YFSETQ. The V end was cut by 0 bases, the J end by 7 bases, with 11 bases between. The CDR3 runs to 15 residues. CDR3 region: CASSLDRGNNSPLHF. The CDR3 coding sequence is TGCGCCAGCAGCTTGGATCGGGGTAACAATTCACCCCTCCACTTT.

V is TRBV6-5 and J is TRBJ1-4; D not resolved. Between the trimmed V and J ends, which lost 6 bases and 12 bases, there was a span of 14 bases. CDR3 length equals 12 residues. Germline V gives CDR1 MNHEY, CDR2 SVGAGI. CDR3 in DNA: TGTGCCAGCAGAGGACCGTTCCTAGAACTGTTTTTT. This encodes CASRGPFLELFF.

This chain uses TRBV6-1 with TRBJ2-1; tentative D call: TRBD1 (6 bases). Trimming stripped 6 bases from V and 1 base from J, with 13 bases between. CDR1 is MNHNS, CDR2 SASEGT, per germline. This CDR3 has 15 residues. The CDR3 DNA reads as TGTGCCAGCAGCACAGGGAAGGCGTCCTACAATGAGCAGTTCTTC. Its protein is CASSTGKASYNEQFF.

In this sample, this clone turned up once. The sample carries other DNA sequences with the same CDR3. This chain joins TRBV29-1 and TRBJ2-3; D gene unclear. Germline CDR1 reads SQVTM; CDR2 reads ANQGSEA. The CDR3 consists of 9 residues. Trimming took 4 bases from V and 6 from J, leaving 2 bases between them. The CDR3: CSVGDTQYF. The CDR3 DNA reads TGCAGCGTTGGGGATACGCAGTATTTT.

Of note for this clone: The sample carries other DNA sequences with the same CDR3. The V gene is TRBV4-1, the J gene TRBJ2-2; D is perhaps TRBD2 (5 bases). This CDR3 has 14 amino acids. V shed 4 bases and J shed 1 base, with 7 bases lying between them. In germline, CDR1 is MGHRA, CDR2 YSYEKL. Written as DNA, the CDR3 is TGCGCCAGCAGCCCCCGGGAGAACACCGGGGAGCTGTTTTTT. Translation gives CASSPRENTGELFF.

The CDR3 here is CASSSGGGGSTDTQYF. The DNA for the CDR3 is TGCGCCAGCAGCTCCGGGGGGGGAGGTTCCACAGATACGCAGTATTTT. The chain has TRBV10-2 and TRBJ2-3; 8 positions match TRBD2. This CDR3 region has 16 residues. V lost 6 bases and J lost 2; bases outside the gene matches: 10. Looked up from germline, CDR1 is WSHSY and CDR2 is SAAADI.

The J gene is TRBJ1-5, the V gene TRBV9; D is uncertain. Germline assignment: CDR1 SGDLS and CDR2 YYNGEE. The CDR3 length is 13 residues. V was clipped by 4 bases and J by 4 bases, with 9 bases between them. CDR3 DNA: TGTGCCAGCAGCCCCGAGGCGAATCAGCCCCAGCATTTT. As protein: CASSPEANQPQHF.

V is TRBV4-1 and J is TRBJ2-4; a weak D match, TRBD1 (6 bases). CDR1 is MGHRA, CDR2 YSYEKL, per germline. V was cut by 1 base and J by 5 bases, with 9 bases left in between. The CDR3 loop spans 14 amino acids. Written as DNA, the CDR3 is TGCGCCAGCAGCCAAGGACCAGGGGAAAACATTCAGTACTTC. Amino acid sequence: CASSQGPGENIQYF.

V usage is TRBV10-1 and J usage is TRBJ2-7, with TRBD2 identical over 10 bases. Unmatched junction bases numbered 6, after V lost 2 bases and J lost 5 bases. This CDR3 has 15 residues. CDR1 and CDR2 from the germline V gene are WNHNN and SYGVQD (reference sequence). As DNA, the CDR3 is TGCGCCAGCAGTGAGAGGCTAGCGGGAGCCCACGAGCAGTACTTC. Translated: CASSERLAGAHEQYF.

This clone was picked up one time. This chain links TRBV4-1 with TRBJ2-3; 9 nucleotides agree with TRBD2. CDR1 and CDR2 from the germline V gene are MGHRA and YSYEKL. There are 16 residues in the CDR3. Trimming removed 1 base from V and 5 bases from J; junction bases left unmatched: 7. CDR3 residues: CASSQVGGGAEDTQYF. The CDR3 DNA reads as TGCGCCAGCAGCCAAGTTGGCGGGGGGGCTGAAGATACGCAGTATTTT.

This rearrangement joins TRBV15 to TRBJ1-1; D unresolved. This CDR3 has 13 residues. V was pared by 7 bases and J by 0 bases, with 9 bases between. Germline V gene data show CDR1 as LNHNV and CDR2 as YYDKDF (reference sequence). In DNA, the CDR3 is TGTGCCACCAACCAAATTATGAACACTGAAGCTTTCTTT. Encoded protein: CATNQIMNTEAFF.

Regarding this clone: This same CDR3 is encoded by further DNA sequences in the sample. The J gene is TRBJ2-6, the V gene TRBV9; D unclear. Per the germline V gene, CDR1 is SGDLS and CDR2 is YYNGEE. With 7 bases removed from V and 1 base from J, the gap between germline ends came to 3 bases. There are 12 residues in the CDR3. In DNA, the CDR3 is TGTGCCAGCTCGTCTGGGGCCAACGTCCTGACTTTC. This encodes CASSSGANVLTF.

The chain uses TRBV5-1 and TRBJ2-7, with 11 bases that match TRBD2. Trimming removed 3 bases from V and 7 bases from J; junction bases left unmatched: 6. This CDR3 is 14 amino acids long. From germline, CDR1 is SGHRS and CDR2 YFSETQ. The CDR3 protein is CASSSPGLAEEQYF. The DNA of the CDR3 is TGCGCCAGCAGCTCTCCGGGACTAGCGGAGGAGCAGTACTTC.

This clone came up once. The rearrangement uses TRBV6-1 and TRBJ1-1; 7 bases line up with TRBD1. The CDR3 is 15 amino acids. V gave up 5 bases and J gave up 6 bases; unmatched junction bases: 12. CDR1 is MNHNS, CDR2 SASEGT, per germline. The CDR3 sequence: CASSPLRRDSSEAFF. The DNA for the CDR3 is TGTGCCAGCAGTCCACTCCGCCGGGACAGTTCTGAAGCTTTCTTT.

CDR3 in amino acids: CAMGQSYEQYF. The CDR3 DNA follows: TGTGCCATGGGACAGTCCTACGAGCAGTACTTC. The J gene is TRBJ2-7, the V gene TRBV30; 7 bases fit TRBD1. CDR3 length: 11 amino acids. The junction had 2 bases not matched to a gene; V was cut back by 8 bases and J by 1 base. The V gene's germline CDR1 is GTSNPN and CDR2 SVGIG (reference sequence).

On this clone: The same CDR3 is also encoded by other DNA sequences in this sample. The chain combines TRBV7-8 with TRBJ2-7, with D perhaps TRBD1 or TRBD2 (5 bases each). CDR1 and CDR2 (germline): SGHVS, FQNEAQ. The CDR3 sequence is 12 residues long. The ends were cut back, 0 bases at V and 5 bases at J, with 5 bases in the middle. The DNA of the CDR3 is TGTGCCAGCAGCTTAGCGGGGGACGAGCAGTACTTC. Amino acids: CASSLAGDEQYF.

The rearrangement uses TRBV11-2 and TRBJ2-3; D not certain. The CDR3 runs to 13 residues. Between the trimmed V and J ends, which lost 7 bases and 2 bases, there was a span of 10 bases. The germline CDR1 and CDR2 sequences are SGHAT and FQNNGV. CDR3 protein: CASNPRATDTQYF. Here the CDR3 DNA reads TGTGCCAGCAACCCCCGGGCCACAGATACGCAGTATTTT.

This rearrangement joins TRBV18 to TRBJ2-5, with 7 bases fitting TRBD1. With 3 bases clipped from V and 5 bases from J, the junction kept 9 bases outside the gene matches. The germline CDR1 and CDR2 sequences are KGHSH and LQKENI. The CDR3 spans 15 residues. In nucleotides, the CDR3 is TGTGCCAGCTCACCCTCCGAGGGGGCGCGGGAGACCCAGTACTTC. Translating gives CASSPSEGARETQYF. The entire variable domain, with the rest obtained from reference TRBV18 and TRBJ2-5, is as follows: NAGVMQNPRHLVRRRGQEARLRCSPMKGHSHVYWYRQLPEEGLKFMVYLQKENIIDESGMPKERFSAEFPKEGPSILRIQQVVRGDSAAYFCASSPSEGARETQYFGPGTRLLVL.

The DNA of the CDR3 is TGTGCCAGCAGTTTTGACGACAGATACGAGCAGTACTTC. As protein: CASSFDDRYEQYF. The chain couples TRBV28 to TRBJ2-7; possible D gene TRBD1, 5 bases. V dropped 3 bases and J dropped 4 bases, with 10 bases sitting between them. This CDR3 region has 13 residues. Germline loops: CDR1 MDHEN, CDR2 SYDVKM.

CDR3 bases: TGTGCCAGCTCACACCCCACAGTTGGACCCACACAAGAGACCCAGTACTTC. It is translated as CASSHPTVGPTQETQYF. J is TRBJ2-5 and V is TRBV18; D is unclear. Germline assignment: CDR1 KGHSH and CDR2 LQKENI. This CDR3 spans 17 amino acids. V was pared by 4 bases and J by 2 bases, with 20 bases between.

This clone was counted a single time. This chain connects TRBV27 to TRBJ1-1; no firm D call. The V end was cut by 5 bases, the J end by 6 bases, with 16 bases between. The CDR3 runs to 14 residues. The germline CDR1 and CDR2 sequences are MNHEY and SMNVEV (reference sequence). The DNA of the CDR3 is TGTGCCAGCAGTGACCTCTCATATGCGCCTGAAGCTTTCTTT. Its translation is CASSDLSYAPEAFF.

CDR3 in amino acids: CASSGTEYEQYF. CDR3 DNA sequence: TGCGCCAGCAGTGGTACAGAATACGAGCAGTACTTC. This chain connects TRBV10-2 to TRBJ2-7, with no clear D. This CDR3 comprises 12 residues. Trimming stripped 4 bases from V and 4 bases from J, with 8 bases between. The germline CDR1 and CDR2 sequences are WSHSY and SAAADI.